These 14 T cell receptor beta chains came from one sample sequenced in a study of Graves' ophthalmopathy and Graves' hyperthyroidism. RNA transcripts served as template for amplifying TCR beta CDR3 sequences. An initial RT-PCR round employing HTBI primers preceded a second-round multiplex PCR. TCRdb reprocessed the multiplex PCR reads via MiXCR and lists one record per CDR3 protein. Counted here are about 400,000 distinct CDR3 sequences, approximately 20% occurring once; the ten biggest clones make up roughly 1.4%. The sequenced sample consisted of peripheral blood. Receptors originate from a woman between 18 and 29 years old with Graves' ophthalmopathy.

This chain joins TRBV6-5 and TRBJ2-7; D is uncertain. Trimming pared 2 bases from V and 6 bases from J, leaving 11 bases between. CDR3 length: 13 residues. Per the germline V gene, CDR1 is MNHEY and CDR2 is SVGAGI. CDR3 sequence reads: CASSYLSTIEQYF. In DNA, the CDR3 is TGTGCCAGCAGTTACCTATCCACAATCGAGCAGTACTTC.

This clonotype was counted many times. V gene TRBV30 combines with J gene TRBJ1-1; no clear D gene. Trimming removed 1 base at V and 4 bases at J, with 10 bases between. This CDR3 has 13 amino acids. Looked up from germline, CDR1 is GTSNPN and CDR2 is SVGIG (reference sequence). CDR3: CAWSGGYGTEAFF. The CDR3 DNA reads as TGTGCCTGGAGTGGAGGGTATGGCACTGAAGCTTTCTTT.

Many counts were recorded for this clonotype. The chain combines TRBV28 with TRBJ1-2; a weak D match, TRBD1 (5 bases). Looked up from germline, CDR1 is MDHEN and CDR2 is SYDVKM. The germline V and J ends were trimmed by 2 bases and 4 bases, with 5 bases remaining between them. There are 12 residues in the CDR3. The CDR3 DNA reads TGTGCCAGCAGTTTAGGGACCTATGGCTACACCTTC. It codes for CASSLGTYGYTF.

This clonotype was picked up many times. The rearrangement links TRBV6-2 or TRBV6-3 to TRBJ2-2, with D perhaps matching TRBD2 (5 bases). Trimming pared 2 bases from V and 4 bases from J, leaving 5 bases between. The germline gives CDR1 MNHEY, CDR2 SVGEGT. CDR3 length equals 13 residues. In DNA form, the CDR3 reads TGTGCCAGCAGTTACCGGGGCACCGGGGAGCTGTTTTTT. This codes for CASSYRGTGELFF.

The V call is TRBV6-2 or TRBV6-3, the J call TRBJ2-5; the match to TRBD2 covers 12 bases. Germline V gene sequence: CDR1 MNHEY, CDR2 SVGEGT. The CDR3 is 14 residues long. Losses at the gene ends were 8 bases for V and 6 bases for J; bases not matched to a gene: 7. The CDR3 DNA reads TGTGCCAGCCGTCTAGCGGGAGGGAGGAAGACCCAGTACTTC. Encoded protein: CASRLAGGRKTQYF.

This clonotype showed up many times. This sequence joins TRBV12-3 or TRBV12-4 and TRBJ2-5, with D possibly TRBD1 on 6 matching bases. The CDR3 consists of 13 residues. Trimming pared 6 bases from V and 5 bases from J, leaving 13 bases between. The CDR3 nucleotides are TGTGCCAGCAGCTTGGTTCAGGGGGAGACCCAGTACTTC. Residues: CASSLVQGETQYF.

There are many counts of this clonotype. The chain's CDR3 is CASSLQGSSYEQYF. CDR3 DNA: TGTGCCAGCAGTCTCCAGGGGAGCTCCTACGAGCAGTACTTC. The chain uses TRBV2 and TRBJ2-7; D perhaps matches TRBD1 (6 bases). Germline V gene lookup returns CDR1 SNHLY and CDR2 FYNNEI. Trimming took 5 bases from V and 0 from J, leaving 11 bases between them. The CDR3 runs 14 residues. The full variable domain, with the rest looked up from reference TRBV2 and TRBJ2-7, is EPEVTQTPSHQVTQMGQEVILRCVPISNHLYFYWYRQILGQKVEFLVSFYNNEISEKSEIFDDQFSVERPDGSNFTLKIRSTKLEDSAMYFCASSLQGSSYEQYFGPGTRLTVT.

This clonotype was picked up many times. This rearrangement joins TRBV28 to TRBJ2-4, with D unclear. The CDR3 spans 16 residues. Germline CDR1 reads MDHEN; CDR2 reads SYDVKM. V was trimmed by 4 bases and J by 0 bases, leaving 13 bases between them. CDR3 DNA: TGTGCCAGCAGTTGGAGTGAGGAGATAGCCAAAAACATTCAGTACTTC. Translation: CASSWSEEIAKNIQYF. Together with reference TRBV28 and TRBJ2-4, the CDR3 gives the full variable domain: DVKVTQSSRYLVKRTGEKVFLECVQDMDHENMFWYRQDPGLGLRLIYFSYDVKMKEKGDIPEGYSVSREKKERFSLILESASTNQTSMYLCASSWSEEIAKNIQYFGAGTRLSVL.

This clonotype was observed a few times. V is TRBV3-1 and J is TRBJ2-7, with D possibly being TRBD2 (6 bases). Per germline, CDR1 LGHDT and CDR2 YNNKEL (reference sequence). V lost 5 bases to trimming and J lost 8 bases, with 16 bases between them. The CDR3 is 13 residues long. The CDR3 DNA sequence: TGTGCCAGCAGCACTGGCGGGGACCTTCAGCAGTACTTC. This translates into CASSTGGDLQQYF.

The chain links TRBV15 to TRBJ2-4; 9 bases fit TRBD1. The CDR3 contains 17 residues. J was trimmed by 3 bases and V by 1 base; bases with no gene match: 7. Germline values: CDR1 LNHNV, CDR2 YYDKDF (reference sequence). This chain's CDR3 is CATSRGGDRVGKNIQYF. The CDR3 DNA sequence: TGTGCCACCAGCAGAGGAGGGGACAGGGTAGGCAAAAACATTCAGTACTTC.

In this sample, this clonotype turned up a few times. The chain carries TRBV6-5 and TRBJ2-7; a weak D match, TRBD2 (6 bases). This CDR3 contains 14 residues. The germline V gene has CDR1 MNHEY and CDR2 SVGAGI. Trimming stripped 4 bases from V and 1 base from J, with 11 bases between. The CDR3 is CASSLRGISYEQYF. As DNA, the CDR3 is TGTGCCAGCAGTTTGCGGGGAATATCCTACGAGCAGTACTTC.

The table lists this clonotype with many counts. The chain employs TRBV12-3 or TRBV12-4 and TRBJ2-2; TRBD2 is a possible D gene (6 bases). The CDR3 runs 15 residues. The V gene lost 7 bases and the J gene lost 1 base, with 13 bases spanning the gap. The CDR3 reads CASISPGVNTGELFF. The CDR3 bases are TGTGCCAGCATTTCCCCGGGGGTGAACACCGGGGAGCTGTTTTTT.

This clonotype was detected ten times or more. The chain uses TRBV10-3 and TRBJ2-2, with 7 bases fitting TRBD1. The CDR3 sequence is 13 residues long. Germline lookup yields CDR1 ENHRY and CDR2 SYGVKD. V lost 11 bases to trimming and J lost 0 bases; unmatched junction nucleotides: 3. The CDR3 sequence: CASGQANTGELFF. In DNA, the CDR3 is TGTGCCTCCGGACAGGCGAACACCGGGGAGCTGTTTTTT.

This clonotype has ten or more counts. The chain employs TRBV19 and TRBJ1-2, with no clear D. Trimming left V 8 bases short and J 4 bases short, with 17 bases between. In germline, CDR1 is LNHDA, CDR2 SQIVND (reference sequence). The CDR3 runs to 14 residues. CDR3: CASSLDLGGYGYTF. CDR3 bases: TGTGCCAGTTCCCTTGACCTGGGTGGCTATGGCTACACCTTC.